The T cell receptor beta chain under discussion was sequenced for a study of blood T cells in healthy people across ages. Primed by a sample-barcoded 5' primer and a J-beta primer mix, a second PCR proceeded for about 6 to 11 cycles. TCRdb reprocessed the 5' RACE reads via MiXCR and lists one record per CDR3 protein. This sample has about 800,000 distinct CDR3 sequences, with about 25% found just once. Each donor was a healthy Caucasian individual from Russia, aged about 6 to 100. The amount of total RNA extracted per sample was at least 5.5 micrograms. Germline V lookup: CDR1 SQVTM, CDR2 ANQGSEA. This CDR3 has 16 residues. There are a few counts of this clonotype. At one end the junction does not follow the germline gene, possibly because of a read error. This same sample was also part of a study on T cells of mothers and their children. That investigation notes: Overlap ran slightly, non-significantly higher for related than unrelated mother-child pairs.

The V and J genes are TRBV29-1 and TRBJ2-1; TRBD2 is a possible D gene (6 bases). The material sequenced was blood. This sequence was found in a boy younger than 18 in good health. The CDR3 DNA sequence: TGCAGTGTTGAAGCCGGACTGGCGGGGATCTACAATGAGCAGTTCTTC. Its protein product is CSVEAGLAGIYNEQFF.